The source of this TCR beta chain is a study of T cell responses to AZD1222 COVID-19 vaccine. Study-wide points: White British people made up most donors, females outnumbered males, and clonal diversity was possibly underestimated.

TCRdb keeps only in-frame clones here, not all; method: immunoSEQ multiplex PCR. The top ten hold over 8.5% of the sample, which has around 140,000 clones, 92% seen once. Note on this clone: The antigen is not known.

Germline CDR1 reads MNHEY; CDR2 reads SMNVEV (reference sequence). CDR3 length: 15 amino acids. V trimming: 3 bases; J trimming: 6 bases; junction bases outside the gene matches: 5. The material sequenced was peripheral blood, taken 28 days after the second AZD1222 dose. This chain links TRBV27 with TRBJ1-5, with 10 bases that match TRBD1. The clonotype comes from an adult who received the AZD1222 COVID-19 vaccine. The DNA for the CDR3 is TGTGCCAGCAGTTTCGGGACAGGGGCCAGTCAGCCCCAGCATTTT. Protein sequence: CASSFGTGASQPQHF.